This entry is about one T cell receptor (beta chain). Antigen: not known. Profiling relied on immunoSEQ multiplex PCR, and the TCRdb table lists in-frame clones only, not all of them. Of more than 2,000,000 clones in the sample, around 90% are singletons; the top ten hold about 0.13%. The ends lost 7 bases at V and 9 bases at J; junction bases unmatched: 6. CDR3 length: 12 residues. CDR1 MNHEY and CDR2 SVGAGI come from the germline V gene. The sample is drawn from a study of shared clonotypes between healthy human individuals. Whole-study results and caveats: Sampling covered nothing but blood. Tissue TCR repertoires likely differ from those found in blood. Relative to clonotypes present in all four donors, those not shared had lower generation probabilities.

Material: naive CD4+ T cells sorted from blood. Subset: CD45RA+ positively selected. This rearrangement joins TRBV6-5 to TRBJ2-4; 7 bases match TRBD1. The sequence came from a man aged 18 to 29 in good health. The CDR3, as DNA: TGTGCCAGCAAGGGGGCCGGAAGCATTCAGTACTTC. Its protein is CASKGAGSIQYF.